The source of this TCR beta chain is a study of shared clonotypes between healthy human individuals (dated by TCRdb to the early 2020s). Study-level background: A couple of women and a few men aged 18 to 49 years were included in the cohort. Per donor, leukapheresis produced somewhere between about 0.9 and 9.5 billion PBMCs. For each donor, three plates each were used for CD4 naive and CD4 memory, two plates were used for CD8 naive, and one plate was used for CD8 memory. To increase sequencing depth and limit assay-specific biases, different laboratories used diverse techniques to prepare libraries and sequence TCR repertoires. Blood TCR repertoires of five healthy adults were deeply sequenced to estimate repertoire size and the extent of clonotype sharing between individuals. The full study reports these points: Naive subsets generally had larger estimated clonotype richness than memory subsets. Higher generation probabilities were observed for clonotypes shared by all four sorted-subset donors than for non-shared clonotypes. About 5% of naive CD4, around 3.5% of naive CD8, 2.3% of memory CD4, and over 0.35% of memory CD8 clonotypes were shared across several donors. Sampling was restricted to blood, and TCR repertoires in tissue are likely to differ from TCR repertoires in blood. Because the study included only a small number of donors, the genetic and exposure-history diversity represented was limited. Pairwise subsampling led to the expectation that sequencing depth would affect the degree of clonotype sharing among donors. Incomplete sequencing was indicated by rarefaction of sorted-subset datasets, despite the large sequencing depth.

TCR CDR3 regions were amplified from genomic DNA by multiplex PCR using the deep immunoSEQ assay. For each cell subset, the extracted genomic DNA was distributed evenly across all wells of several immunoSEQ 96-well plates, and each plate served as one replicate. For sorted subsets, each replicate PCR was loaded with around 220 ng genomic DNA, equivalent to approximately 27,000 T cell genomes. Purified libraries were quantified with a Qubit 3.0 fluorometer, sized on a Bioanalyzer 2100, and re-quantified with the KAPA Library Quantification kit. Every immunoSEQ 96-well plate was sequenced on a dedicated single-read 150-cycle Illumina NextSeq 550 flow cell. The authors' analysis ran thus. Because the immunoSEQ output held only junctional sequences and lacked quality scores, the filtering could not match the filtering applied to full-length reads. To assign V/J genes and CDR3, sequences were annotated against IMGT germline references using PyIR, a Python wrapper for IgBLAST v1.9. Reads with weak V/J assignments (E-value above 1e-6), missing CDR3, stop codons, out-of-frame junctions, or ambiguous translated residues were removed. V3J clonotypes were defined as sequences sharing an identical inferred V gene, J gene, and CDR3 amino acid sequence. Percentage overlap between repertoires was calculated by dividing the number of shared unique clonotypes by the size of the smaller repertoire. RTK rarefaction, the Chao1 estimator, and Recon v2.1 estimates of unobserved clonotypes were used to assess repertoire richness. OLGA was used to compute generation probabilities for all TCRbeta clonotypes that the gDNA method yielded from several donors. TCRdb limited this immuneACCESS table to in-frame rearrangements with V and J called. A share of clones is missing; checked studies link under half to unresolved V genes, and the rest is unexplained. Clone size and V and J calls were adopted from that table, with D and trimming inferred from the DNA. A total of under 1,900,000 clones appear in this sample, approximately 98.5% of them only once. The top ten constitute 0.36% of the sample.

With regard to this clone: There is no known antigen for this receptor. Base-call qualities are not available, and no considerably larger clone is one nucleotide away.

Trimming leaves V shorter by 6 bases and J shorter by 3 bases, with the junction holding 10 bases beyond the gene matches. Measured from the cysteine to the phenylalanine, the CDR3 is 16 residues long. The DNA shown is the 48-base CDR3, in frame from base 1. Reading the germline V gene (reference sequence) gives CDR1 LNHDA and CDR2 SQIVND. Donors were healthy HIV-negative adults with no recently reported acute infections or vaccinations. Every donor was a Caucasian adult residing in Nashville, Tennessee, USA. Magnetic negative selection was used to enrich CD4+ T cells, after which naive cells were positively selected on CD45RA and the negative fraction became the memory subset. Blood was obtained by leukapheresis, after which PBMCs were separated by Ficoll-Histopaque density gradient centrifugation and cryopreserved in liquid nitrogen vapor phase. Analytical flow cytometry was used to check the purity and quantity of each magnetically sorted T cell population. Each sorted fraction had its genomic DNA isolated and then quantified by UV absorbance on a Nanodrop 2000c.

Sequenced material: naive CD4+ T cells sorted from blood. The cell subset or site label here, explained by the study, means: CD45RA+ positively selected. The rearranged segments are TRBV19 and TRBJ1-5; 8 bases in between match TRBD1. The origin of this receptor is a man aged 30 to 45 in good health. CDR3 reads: CASRGIDRGFNQPQHF. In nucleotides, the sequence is TGTGCCAGTAGGGGGATAGACAGGGGTTTCAATCAGCCCCAGCATTTT.